The 13 T cell receptor beta chains reported below all come from one sample, sequenced in a study of vaccination and CD4 T cells after COVID-19. These receptors have no identified antigens. Time point specified: late sampling 161 to 241 days after vaccination in three convalescent patients. The treatment was: roughly ten-day PBMC culture with coronavirus spike peptide pools or control peptides (ViraFEST assay). Sequenced with the Oncomine TCR Beta short-read assay was DNA taken from cultured CD4+ T cells. A single record per CDR3 protein comes from TCRdb applying MiXCR to the PCR reads. The sample yields more than 20,000 distinct CDR3 sequences, around 42% seen once. Here the sequenced sample was CD4+ T cells from blood, cultured in vitro, taken about 7 months after SARS-CoV-2 vaccination. These receptors all come from a human donor who had recovered from COVID-19.

The chain recombines TRBV7-9 with TRBJ2-1; D might be TRBD2 (6 bases). Germline V gives CDR1 SEHNR, CDR2 FQNEAQ (reference sequence). The CDR3 totals 14 residues. The V gene lost 5 bases and the J gene lost 5 bases, with 13 bases spanning the gap. DNA of the CDR3: TGTGCCAGCAGCGACTGGACTACTGACAATGAGCAGTTCTTC. Translating it yields CASSDWTTDNEQFF.

The genes are TRBV4-1 and TRBJ2-1; D remains ambiguous. Germline CDR1 is MGHRA and CDR2 is YSYEKL. V was shortened by 1 base and J by 2 bases, with 6 bases between the two germline ends. The CDR3 extends over 14 amino acids. The DNA of the CDR3 is TGCGCCAGCAGCCAAGTGACGGCCTACAATGAGCAGTTCTTC. It codes for CASSQVTAYNEQFF.

V usage is TRBV7-2 and J usage is TRBJ2-4, with 8 bases that match TRBD2. This CDR3 has 15 amino acids. V trimming: 6 bases; J trimming: 7 bases; junction bases outside the gene matches: 11. Germline V gene sequence: CDR1 SGHTA, CDR2 FQGNSA. CDR3 residues: CASRKVSGIRNIQYF. Here the CDR3 DNA reads TGTGCCAGCAGGAAGGTTAGCGGGATTCGGAACATTCAGTACTTC.

This clonotype was detected only a few times. The chain is built from TRBV20-1 and TRBJ2-7; D is undetermined. V lost 4 bases and J lost 0, with 16 bases in between. Looked up from germline, CDR1 is DFQATT and CDR2 is SNEGSKA (reference sequence). The CDR3 totals 15 residues. This CDR3 is CSATLDLLSSYEQYF. CDR3 coding DNA: TGCAGTGCTACCCTGGACCTTCTGAGCTCCTACGAGCAGTACTTC.

This clonotype was observed a handful of times. The J gene is TRBJ2-1, the V gene TRBV7-3, with no clear D. This CDR3 comprises 12 residues. The germline V gene has CDR1 SGHTA and CDR2 FQGTGA. V dropped 2 bases and J dropped 3 bases, with 2 bases sitting between them. The CDR3 region is CASSLDYNEQFF. Written as DNA, the CDR3 is TGTGCCAGCAGCTTAGACTACAATGAGCAGTTCTTC.

A word on this clonotype: The conserved closing phenylalanine or tryptophan is absent in this CDR3, likely reflecting a read error. The gene calls are TRBV7-2 and TRBJ2-5; 11 bases match TRBD2. Germline V CDR1 and CDR2: SGHTA, FQGNSA. The V gene end was trimmed by 4 bases and the J gene end by 4 bases; junction bases not matched to a gene: 14. The length of the CDR3 is 18 residues. The CDR3, as DNA: TGTGCCAGCAGCTATAGCCGGCCTAGCGGGAGGTCGGGAGAGACCCAGTACCTC. It codes for CASSYSRPSGRSGETQYL.

The rearrangement links TRBV4-2 to TRBJ2-7; D may be TRBD2 (5 bases). Between the trimmed V and J ends, which lost 0 bases and 0 bases, there was a span of 9 bases. Germline values: CDR1 LGHNA, CDR2 YNFKEQ. This CDR3 has 15 residues. CDR3 region: CASSQERASSYEQYF. The CDR3 DNA sequence: TGTGCCAGCAGCCAAGAGCGGGCGAGCTCCTACGAGCAGTACTTC.

The chain is built from TRBV7-9 and TRBJ2-4; D uncertain. The CDR3 spans 18 residues. Germline CDR1 reads SEHNR; CDR2 reads FQNEAQ (reference sequence). V lost 8 bases to trimming and J lost 0 bases, with 23 bases between them. CDR3 loop: CASSSAYSQTLAKNIQYF. In DNA form, the CDR3 reads TGTGCCAGCTCCTCCGCATATAGTCAAACCCTAGCCAAAAACATTCAGTACTTC. The full variable domain, with the rest looked up from reference TRBV7-9 and TRBJ2-4, is DTGVSQNPRHKITKRGQNVTFRCDPISEHNRLYWYRQTLGQGPEFLTYFQNEAQLEKSRLLSDRFSAERPKGSFSTLEIQRTEQGDSAMYLCASSSAYSQTLAKNIQYFGAGTRLSVL.

The CDR3 bases are TGTGCCAGCAGCTTAGGGACAGGGTGGAACACTGAAGCTTTCTTT. Translation: CASSLGTGWNTEAFF. The V and J genes are TRBV7-9 and TRBJ1-1, with 8 bases fitting TRBD1. Germline CDR1 SEHNR, CDR2 FQNEAQ (reference sequence). The CDR3 extends over 15 amino acids. Trimming cost V 1 base and J 1 base; bases outside gene matches: 2.

This clonotype was counted only a few times. The chain employs TRBV7-3 and TRBJ1-1; 8 positions agree with TRBD1. The CDR3 is made up of 15 amino acids. The ends lost 0 bases at V and 1 base at J; junction bases unmatched: 1. Germline CDR1 is SGHTA and CDR2 is FQGTGA. The CDR3 bases are TGTGCCAGCAGCTTAACGGACAGGGCGAACACTGAAGCTTTCTTT. Translating gives CASSLTDRANTEAFF.

J is TRBJ2-3 and V is TRBV6-1; D might be TRBD2 (6 bases). Germline V lookup: CDR1 MNHNS, CDR2 SASEGT. Trimming cost V 8 bases and J 3 bases, with 15 bases left between them. This CDR3 is built from 14 residues. CDR3 bases: TGTGCCAGCCGCACCGGAGGGCGGACAGATACGCAGTATTTT. Amino acid sequence: CASRTGGRTDTQYF.

The genes are TRBV7-3 and TRBJ1-1, with D tentatively TRBD1 (6 bases). V lost 2 bases, J lost 6 bases, and 13 bases lay in between. Germline V gene lookup returns CDR1 SGHTA and CDR2 FQGTGA. The CDR3 contains 14 residues. The CDR3 DNA is TGTGCCAGCAGCTTAGGCAGGGGCGTCGCTGAAGCTTTCTTT. This codes for CASSLGRGVAEAFF.

This clonotype was detected only a few times. This chain uses TRBV27 with TRBJ1-1, with D hard to call. CDR3 length equals 13 residues. Trimming removed 7 bases from V and 5 bases from J, with 14 bases in between. Germline values: CDR1 MNHEY, CDR2 SMNVEV (reference sequence). CDR3 in DNA: TGTGCCAGCACCACCAGGCAACGGACTGAAGCTTTCTTT. It translates to CASTTRQRTEAFF.